Each of the 24 T cell receptor beta chains below was sequenced from the same sample in a study of blood T cell repertoires in COVID-19. Clones were read by immunoSEQ multiplex PCR, and TCRdb kept only the in-frame ones, dropping some. The sample includes around 100,000 clones, 70% to 80% of them seen just once. The sequenced sample was peripheral blood. The receptors shown here come from a woman between 70 and 85 years old with acute or convalescent COVID-19.

The chain joins TRBV2 to TRBJ2-3, with 14 bases matching TRBD2. Germline assignment: CDR1 SNHLY and CDR2 FYNNEI. J gave up 3 bases and V 4 bases, and 3 bases lay outside the gene matches. This CDR3 spans 16 amino acids. In DNA, the CDR3 is TGTGCCAGCAGTGGGGGGACTAGCGGGGGTACAGATACGCAGTATTTT. Translated: CASSGGTSGGTDTQYF.

This clone was counted between two and nine times. This chain joins TRBV12-3 or TRBV12-4 and TRBJ1-1; D uncertain. CDR3 length: 13 residues. The V end was cut by 5 bases, the J end by 2 bases, with 9 bases between. CDR3 coding DNA: TGTGCCAGCAGTACATCAAGTAACACTGAAGCTTTCTTT. Translation: CASSTSSNTEAFF.

This chain joins TRBV19 and TRBJ1-2; TRBD1 matches at 8 bases. Germline V CDR1 and CDR2: LNHDA, SQIVND (reference sequence). Trimming at V came to 6 bases and at J to 3 bases, leaving 6 bases not matched to a gene. The CDR3 length is 14 residues. The CDR3 loop reads CASRFQGADYGYTF. CDR3 sequence (DNA): TGTGCCAGTAGATTCCAGGGGGCTGACTATGGCTACACCTTC.

The J gene is TRBJ1-1, the V gene TRBV19, with D perhaps TRBD1 (6 bases). There are 14 residues in the CDR3. CDR1 is LNHDA and CDR2 is SQIVND in the germline V gene (reference sequence). The germline V and J ends were trimmed by 6 bases and 0 bases, with 11 bases remaining between them. The CDR3 bases are TGTGCCAGTAGAGACAGGAGACTGAACACTGAAGCTTTCTTT. It codes for CASRDRRLNTEAFF.

The gene calls are TRBV3-1 (or the pseudogene TRBV3-2) and TRBJ1-4; 9 bases line up with TRBD1. With 4 bases clipped from V and 8 bases from J, the junction kept 8 bases outside the gene matches. Germline assignment: CDR1 LGHDT and CDR2 YNNKEL (reference sequence). The CDR3 sequence is 15 residues long. CDR3 region: CASSRQGVGGEKLFF. As DNA, the CDR3 is TGTGCCAGCAGCCGACAGGGGGTAGGAGGGGAAAAACTGTTTTTT.

The rearrangement links TRBV19 to TRBJ1-5; D may be TRBD1 (5 bases). CDR1 and CDR2 (germline): LNHDA, SQIVND (reference sequence). The CDR3 has 15 amino acids. With 3 bases removed from V and 0 bases from J, the gap between germline ends came to 9 bases. Here the CDR3 DNA reads TGTGCCAGTAGTATTTGGGGGGTTAGCAATCAGCCCCAGCATTTT. This encodes CASSIWGVSNQPQHF.

The chain uses TRBV27 and TRBJ1-5; D possibly corresponds to TRBD1 (5 bases). The CDR3 length is 14 residues. V shed 4 bases and J shed 4 bases, with 11 bases lying between them. Germline V gene lookup returns CDR1 MNHEY and CDR2 SMNVEV (reference sequence). The CDR3, as DNA: TGTGCCAGCAGTTATCAGGGAGGGAATCAGCCCCAGCATTTT. Translation: CASSYQGGNQPQHF.

The rearrangement links TRBV6-5 to TRBJ1-5; TRBD1 is a possible D gene (6 bases). Trimming pared 6 bases from V and 1 base from J, leaving 13 bases between. Germline V gene lookup returns CDR1 MNHEY and CDR2 SVGAGI. The CDR3 has 15 amino acids. CDR3 DNA: TGTGCCAGCAGACAAAGCGGACAGAGCAATCAGCCCCAGCATTTT. As protein: CASRQSGQSNQPQHF.

V gene TRBV29-1 combines with J gene TRBJ2-1, with 8 bases matching TRBD2. CDR1 and CDR2 (germline): SQVTM, ANQGSEA. The CDR3 totals 13 residues. After removal of 8 bases from V and 4 bases from J, the junction contained 7 bases not matched to a gene. Written as DNA, the CDR3 is TGCAGCATCGGGGGGGCTCGTTACAATGAGCAGTTCTTC. It specifies CSIGGARYNEQFF.

V and J are TRBV10-3 and TRBJ2-5; 7 bases line up with TRBD2. Trimming took 6 bases from V and 2 from J; bases not matched to a gene: 12. Looked up from germline, CDR1 is ENHRY and CDR2 is SYGVKD. The CDR3 covers 16 residues. This CDR3 is CAIRGERGGFQETQYF. CDR3 DNA sequence: TGTGCCATCAGGGGGGAGCGCGGGGGATTTCAAGAGACCCAGTACTTC.

DNA of the CDR3: TGTGCCATCAGCGCCCAGGGCAGCAGGAACGAGCAGTACTTC. It codes for CAISAQGSRNEQYF. V usage is TRBV10-3 and J usage is TRBJ2-7, with D perhaps TRBD1 (5 bases). V was clipped by 6 bases and J by 5 bases, with 17 bases between them. Looked up from germline, CDR1 is ENHRY and CDR2 is SYGVKD. CDR3 length equals 14 residues.

The CDR3 DNA is TGTGCCAGTACGGGATTAAAGGGGGTTTTTGGCACAGATACGCAGTATTTT. Its protein is CASTGLKGVFGTDTQYF. This chain joins TRBV19 and TRBJ2-3, with D perhaps TRBD1 (6 bases). Deletions cut 7 bases from V and 1 base from J, with 21 bases between. CDR3 length equals 17 residues. Germline CDR1 reads LNHDA; CDR2 reads SQIVND (reference sequence).

The rearrangement joins TRBV6-5 to TRBJ1-2; D is undetermined. The CDR3 runs to 15 residues. The germline gives CDR1 MNHEY, CDR2 SVGAGI. Between the trimmed V and J ends, which lost 7 bases and 6 bases, there was a span of 21 bases. CDR3 residues: CASTQAPGGFDGYTF. The CDR3 nucleotides are TGTGCCAGCACCCAAGCCCCAGGCGGGTTTGATGGCTACACCTTC.

The V gene is TRBV6-5, the J gene TRBJ1-2; D gene unclear. The CDR3 has 12 residues. The germline V gene has CDR1 MNHEY and CDR2 SVGAGI. The V end lost 5 bases, the J end lost 2 bases, and 6 bases lay between the germline ends. The CDR3 loop is CASSTENYGYTF. Here the CDR3 DNA reads TGTGCCAGCAGTACAGAGAACTATGGCTACACCTTC.

This clone has just a few counts. This sequence joins TRBV7-2 and TRBJ1-3; D unclear. The germline V gene has CDR1 SGHTA and CDR2 FQGNSA. The CDR3 runs to 11 residues. V was pared by 6 bases and J by 4 bases, with 4 bases between. CDR3 sequence reads: CASSSGNTIYF. As DNA, the CDR3 is TGTGCCAGCAGTAGCGGAAACACCATATATTTT.

This clone was recorded once. The gene calls are TRBV20-1 and TRBJ2-3; D remains ambiguous. This CDR3 comprises 11 residues. Germline V gene sequence: CDR1 DFQATT, CDR2 SNEGSKA (reference sequence). The V gene lost 4 bases and the J gene lost 4 bases, with 6 bases spanning the gap. DNA of the CDR3: TGCAGTGCTACCCCGTCAGATACGCAGTATTTT. Its translation: CSATPSDTQYF.

This clone was counted only a few times. Other nucleotide sequences in the sample specify the same CDR3. This chain links TRBV10-3 with TRBJ1-1; D gene unclear. The CDR3 sequence is 12 residues long. Trimming took off 3 bases at V and 1 base at J, with 3 bases between the two ends. Germline-derived CDR1 and CDR2 are ENHRY and SYGVKD. The CDR3 sequence: CAISDRNTEAFF. The CDR3 DNA follows: TGTGCCATCAGTGACAGGAACACTGAAGCTTTCTTT.

The chain couples TRBV19 to TRBJ1-4; 8 bases are shared with TRBD1. The junction had 7 bases not matched to a gene; V was cut back by 4 bases and J by 0 bases. The CDR3 totals 17 residues. Per germline, CDR1 LNHDA and CDR2 SQIVND (reference sequence). CDR3 nucleotides: TGTGCCAGTAGTACCAGAGGACAGGGTCCAACTAATGAAAAACTGTTTTTT. Protein product: CASSTRGQGPTNEKLFF.

The chain is built from TRBV6-5 and TRBJ1-6, with TRBD1 matching 7 bases. This CDR3 is 15 amino acids long. From germline, CDR1 is MNHEY and CDR2 SVGAGI. V shed 2 bases, J shed 7 bases, and the junction held 5 bases outside the gene matches. The CDR3 DNA reads TGTGCCAGCAGTTACAATGGACAGGAAAATTCACCCCTCCACTTT. Amino acids: CASSYNGQENSPLHF.

The chain has TRBV6-5 and TRBJ2-3; 8 positions agree with TRBD2. The CDR3 length is 15 residues. Germline CDR1 reads MNHEY; CDR2 reads SVGAGI. The V gene end was trimmed by 8 bases and the J gene end by 2 bases; junction bases not matched to a gene: 9. Here the CDR3 reads CASLGGAGVTDTQYF. CDR3 in DNA: TGTGCCAGCCTCGGCGGAGCGGGAGTCACAGATACGCAGTATTTT.

This clone was recorded once. The chain has TRBV7-7 and TRBJ2-3; 8 positions agree with TRBD2. The CDR3 spans 16 residues. Per the germline V gene, CDR1 is SSHAT and CDR2 is FNYEAQ (reference sequence). The V segment lost 5 bases and the J segment 5 bases; nucleotides outside the gene matches: 12. CDR3 protein: CASSPLAGGAGDTQYF. DNA of the CDR3: TGTGCCAGCAGCCCCCTCGCCGGGGGGGCGGGAGATACGCAGTATTTT.

This rearrangement joins TRBV11-2 to TRBJ1-1; 8 positions agree with TRBD1. V dropped 4 bases and J dropped 4; count of bases not matched to a gene: 8. The V gene's germline CDR1 is SGHAT and CDR2 FQNNGV. The CDR3 spans 15 residues. For the CDR3, the DNA is TGTGCCAGCAGCTCCGACAGGGGTTTGTCCACTGAAGCTTTCTTT. Its protein product is CASSSDRGLSTEAFF.

The rearrangement uses TRBV2 and TRBJ2-1; D is perhaps TRBD2 (6 bases). The CDR3 sequence is 15 residues long. CDR1 is SNHLY and CDR2 is FYNNEI in the germline V gene. V gave up 7 bases and J gave up 3 bases, with 16 bases separating them. The CDR3 coding sequence is TGTGCCAGCACCTTGCCGGGACTCCACTACAATGAGCAGTTCTTC. As protein: CASTLPGLHYNEQFF.

CDR3 sequence reads: CASSLGDRGNQPQHF. CDR3 DNA: TGTGCCAGCAGCTTAGGGGACAGGGGGAATCAGCCCCAGCATTTT. This sequence joins TRBV11-2 and TRBJ1-5, with TRBD1 matching 11 bases. With V trimmed by 1 base and J by 4 bases, 0 bases remained unmatched. The CDR3 consists of 15 residues. Germline CDR1 SGHAT, CDR2 FQNNGV.